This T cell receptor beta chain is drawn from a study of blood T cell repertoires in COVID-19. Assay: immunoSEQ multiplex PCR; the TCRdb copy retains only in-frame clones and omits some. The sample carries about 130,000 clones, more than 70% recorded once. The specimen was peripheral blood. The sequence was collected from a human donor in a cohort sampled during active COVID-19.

The CDR3 sequence: CASSGQINQPQHF. As DNA, the CDR3 is TGTGCCAGCAGTGGGCAGATTAATCAGCCCCAGCATTTT. The chain has TRBV6-4 and TRBJ1-5; D gene uncertain. V was clipped by 4 bases and J by 4 bases, with 8 bases between them. The CDR3 covers 13 residues. The germline CDR1 and CDR2 sequences are MRHNA and SNTAGT.